This TCR beta chain appears in the sequencing data of a study of blood T cell repertoires in COVID-19. Across the study: The cDNA or gDNA used as material had been derived from T cells, B-cell-depleted T cells, or PBMCs.

Per the authors' pipeline: Nucleated cell number was recorded as an estimate derived from reference gene primer amplification. Measured with immunoSEQ multiplex PCR; TCRdb has only the in-frame clones, and not every one. That table is the source of V, J and clone size, and D and trimming were worked out from the DNA. The repertoire holds hundreds of thousands of clones, with roughly 87% as singletons. Everyone who took part was roughly 18 to 89 years old, and they came from 24 US areas. Donors of Cohort 3 who recovered were those that had two negative PCRs, clearance, or symptom resolution. This clone was detected once. The CDR3 spans 16 residues. Trimming cost V 4 bases and J 0 bases, with 14 bases left between them. Per the germline V gene, CDR1 is SGHTS and CDR2 is YDEGEE.

V gene TRBV5-8 combines with J gene TRBJ1-3; a weak D match, TRBD1 (5 bases). The sample was PBMCs or T cells enriched from blood (not recorded which). This TCR was sampled from a woman younger than 30 who had recovered from COVID-19. The CDR3 here is CASSLRRAHSGNTIYF. CDR3 bases: TGTGCCAGCAGCCTACGCAGGGCCCACTCTGGAAACACCATATATTTT.